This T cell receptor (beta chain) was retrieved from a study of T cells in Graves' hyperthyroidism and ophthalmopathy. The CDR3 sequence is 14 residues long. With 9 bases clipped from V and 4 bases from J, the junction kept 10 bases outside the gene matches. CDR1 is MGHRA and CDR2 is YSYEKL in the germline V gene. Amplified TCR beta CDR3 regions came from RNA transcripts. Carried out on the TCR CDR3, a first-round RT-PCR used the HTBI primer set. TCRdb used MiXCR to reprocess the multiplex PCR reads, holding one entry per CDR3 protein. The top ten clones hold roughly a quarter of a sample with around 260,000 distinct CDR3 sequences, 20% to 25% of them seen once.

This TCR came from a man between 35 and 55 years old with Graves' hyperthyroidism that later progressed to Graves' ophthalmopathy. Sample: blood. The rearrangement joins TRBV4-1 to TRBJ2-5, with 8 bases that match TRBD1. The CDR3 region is CASRGGQGRETQYF. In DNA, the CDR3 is TGCGCCAGTCGGGGCGGACAGGGACGAGAGACCCAGTACTTC.